The rows below give T cell receptor beta chains drawn from one sample of a study of shared clonotypes between healthy human individuals. The repertoire was sequenced with immunoSEQ multiplex PCR; TCRdb's copy has only in-frame clones and lacks some. The repertoire holds over 2 million clones, with approximately 90% as singletons. Sequencing input: naive CD4+ T cells from PBMCs. Every receptor here comes from a man aged 18 to 30 in good health. Some clones in this sample may be carry-over from other donors' samples. Both conserved end residues are trimmed from each CDR3. Fields, in order: V gene, J gene, CDR3 protein.

TRBV5-6	TRBJ1-6	ASRAGQNSPLH
TRBV7-9	TRBJ2-7	ASSWGTSGFGQY
TRBV19	TRBJ1-1	ASSITTGEAF
TRBV28	TRBJ1-4	ASSPGTGKGDEKLF
TRBV28	TRBJ1-2	ASIGRYGYT
TRBV27	TRBJ1-1	ASSLDPGRDTEAF
TRBV7-2	TRBJ2-7	ASRASGTYEQY
TRBV7-6	TRBJ2-3	ASSLVSVSGRASTDTQY
TRBV5-6	TRBJ1-2	ASSPGGNYGYT
TRBV5-1	TRBJ2-5	ASSLGDGNSGETQY
TRBV9	TRBJ1-4	ASSPTGGSGEKLF
TRBV10-1	TRBJ2-7	ASSGPLGVGAEQY
TRBV2	TRBJ2-2	ATIKIQPTGELF
TRBV25-1	TRBJ2-3	ASSGGGASTDTQY
TRBV16	TRBJ1-5	ASSLPGSKQKQPQH
TRBV2	TRBJ2-6	ASRPGTYALSGANVLT
TRBV30	TRBJ2-5	AWSVFGLPKETQY
TRBV29-1	TRBJ2-3	SVVGAGPSTDTQY
TRBV28	TRBJ1-4	ASSLAGPPNEKLF
TRBV9	TRBJ1-2	ASSVTGQGHGYT
TRBV7-2	TRBJ2-1	ASSLGRQGRNEQF
TRBV6-6	TRBJ2-7	ASRTGWAYEQY
TRBV7-9	TRBJ2-1	ASSLGRGQGDEQF
TRBV27	TRBJ2-2	ASSYQGLGELF
TRBV11-2	TRBJ2-2	ASSLLTGLKDTGELF
TRBV19	TRBJ1-3	ASSVPTGGSGNTIY
TRBV28	TRBJ2-7	ASSSQGAPAYEQY
TRBV28	TRBJ1-5	ASSFSGQPQH
TRBV25-1	TRBJ2-7	ASSDLSGKAYEQY
TRBV5-4	TRBJ1-3	ASSSPTGSGNTIY
TRBV6-5	TRBJ2-3	ASSRDSTDTQY
TRBV29-1	TRBJ1-2	SVWVGYGYT
TRBV7-7	TRBJ1-1	ASSALGQTTEAF
TRBV10-3	TRBJ2-7	AISERTGGYEQY
TRBV28	TRBJ2-1	ASSPGTSGGVWEQF
TRBV5-6	TRBJ2-1	ASSLEVAGEPLYEQF
TRBV28	TRBJ2-1	ASQPSPGTSGGPHNEQF
TRBV4-1	TRBJ1-4	ASSEPVEKLF
TRBV6-1	TRBJ2-7	ASSGQIAGDSYEQY
TRBV28	TRBJ1-2	ASRQSDSANT
TRBV5-4	TRBJ1-1	ASSPRHQYTEAF
TRBV11-2	TRBJ1-4	ASSLVWGREKLF
TRBV19	TRBJ2-6	ASHGTPISGANVLT
TRBV7-8	TRBJ2-3	ASSSESLAGVWRDTQY
TRBV6-5	TRBJ2-1	ASSSGLAGAQF
TRBV19	TRBJ1-1	ASSPQDRRNTEAF
TRBV27	TRBJ2-2	ASSVGLAGLTGELF
TRBV10-3	TRBJ1-5	AISPQGPNSNQPQH
TRBV5-1	TRBJ2-1	ASSPLVENEQF
TRBV4-3	TRBJ2-7	ASSHGRGSAEQY
TRBV9	TRBJ1-2	ASSVEGSGYGYT
TRBV28	TRBJ1-2	ASSFLGYGYT
TRBV6-1	TRBJ1-4	ASSERAGAGEKLF